The rows below give T cell receptor beta chains drawn from one sample of a study of early T cells in non-severe SARS-CoV-2 infection. TCRdb recomputed calls from the 5' RACE reads with MiXCR, one row per CDR3 protein. This table has 65,000 to 95,000 distinct CDR3 sequences, less than 15% appearing once. Material: whole blood, obtained at baseline. Source of these receptors: an adult who was a healthcare worker with PCR-confirmed SARS-CoV-2 infection or an uninfected control (not recorded which). The donor label of this sample is uncertain. Each CDR3 is given without its conserved first and last residue. The D gene is left open where the match is weak.

CDR3,D,length,V,J
ASSPPIKNSNQPQH,.,14,TRBV18,TRBJ1-5
ASRTGATDTQY,.,11,TRBV12-3/TRBV12-4,TRBJ2-3
ASSSAGETETQY,.,12,TRBV7-2,TRBJ2-5
ASSLAQQPQH,.,10,TRBV7-9,TRBJ1-5
ASAWELDEQF,.,10,TRBV6-2/TRBV6-3,TRBJ2-1
ASSWSGGRGASYNEQF,TRBD2,16,TRBV19,TRBJ2-1
SGLNTEAF,.,8,TRBV29-1,TRBJ1-1
ASSQVGEAETQY,.,12,TRBV4-3,TRBJ2-5
SARVPTGELF,.,10,TRBV20-1,TRBJ2-2
SAATDNYGYT,.,10,TRBV20-1,TRBJ1-2
ASSIVGLAGGLSYEQY,TRBD2,16,TRBV19,TRBJ2-7
ASSRSEAQETQY,.,12,TRBV5-1,TRBJ2-5
ASSEASLAAYNEQF,TRBD2,14,TRBV2,TRBJ2-1
ASRKGQAMGEQF,TRBD1,12,TRBV12-3/TRBV12-4,TRBJ2-1
ASSSQGINTEAF,.,12,TRBV7-2,TRBJ1-1
ASSLSSGVNTGELF,TRBD2,14,TRBV7-6,TRBJ2-2
ASRQTATETQY,.,11,TRBV7-9,TRBJ2-5
ASSPMAVFNTEAF,.,13,TRBV18,TRBJ1-1
SASGTSAYNEQF,.,12,TRBV20-1,TRBJ2-1
ASSLPRGSGELF,TRBD1,12,TRBV5-1,TRBJ2-2
ASGPQKQETQY,.,11,TRBV2,TRBJ2-5
ASSLALAGSYEQY,TRBD2,13,TRBV5-6,TRBJ2-7
ATSDPGTAGNEQF,.,13,TRBV24-1,TRBJ2-1
ASSERGYPGELF,.,12,TRBV2,TRBJ2-2
ASSPGTDKNTIY,.,12,TRBV3-1,TRBJ1-3
AWETGGNYEQY,.,11,TRBV30,TRBJ2-7
ASSPGLATWRDEQF,TRBD2,14,TRBV18,TRBJ2-1
SARASHSYEQY,.,11,TRBV20-1,TRBJ2-7
ASSFPGSREF,.,10,TRBV7-8,TRBJ2-1
ASSPPRGSSYEQY,.,13,TRBV5-1,TRBJ2-7
ASSSPTSGRALETQY,TRBD2,15,TRBV7-6,TRBJ2-5
ASSRGPRRLNQPQH,.,14,TRBV7-2,TRBJ1-5
ASSIGRSSGNTQY,.,13,TRBV7-2,TRBJ2-3
AISQQVSSYNEQF,.,13,TRBV10-3,TRBJ2-1
ASTNTDTQY,.,9,TRBV7-2,TRBJ2-3
ASSDSIQERQF,.,11,TRBV6-4,TRBJ2-1
ASSLGGRGSYEQY,.,13,TRBV5-5,TRBJ2-7
ASSAGDSGNTIY,.,12,TRBV9,TRBJ1-3
ASKSGGSYEQY,TRBD2,11,TRBV27,TRBJ2-7
ASSLPQGRGASYEQY,.,15,TRBV7-9,TRBJ2-7
ASSSQGLGNTIY,.,12,TRBV11-2,TRBJ1-3
SVSGDGGELF,.,10,TRBV29-1,TRBJ2-2
ASSIQGQPVYGYT,.,13,TRBV7-2,TRBJ1-2
ASSLNFGASTETQY,.,14,TRBV7-6,TRBJ2-5
ASSPTAVRGNQPQH,.,14,TRBV18,TRBJ1-5